The clone carrying this TCR beta chain was picked up many times. The antigen remains undetermined. The protocol attached unique molecular identifiers to individual cDNA molecules. TCRdb processed the 5' RACE reads anew with MiXCR; each CDR3 protein has one entry. The table includes approximately 48,000 distinct CDR3 sequences, approximately 8.5% detected once. This sample is part of a study of early T cells in non-severe SARS-CoV-2 infection. Study information: Bulk RNA isolated from unsorted whole blood underwent sequencing; chains were not paired.

Between the trimmed V and J ends, which lost 6 bases and 2 bases, there was a span of 12 bases. This CDR3 is built from 14 residues. The germline CDR1 and CDR2 sequences are KGHSH and LQKENI. Whole-study findings and limits: VDJdb matches were skewed toward anti-spike CD8 T cell responses.

The J gene is TRBJ2-3, the V gene TRBV18; D could derive from TRBD1 or TRBD2 (5 bases each). Material: whole blood. The TCR originated in an adult who was a healthcare worker with PCR-confirmed SARS-CoV-2 infection or an uninfected control (not recorded which). In DNA form, the CDR3 reads TGTGCCAGCTCCCTAAAGGGGACCACAGATACGCAGTATTTT. This encodes CASSLKGTTDTQYF.